The clone carrying this T cell receptor (beta chain) was observed a handful of times. What it binds is unknown. This sample is drawn from a study of T cells after yellow fever vaccination. The study's findings and limits: Post-booster samples contained most primary-vaccination clones (just under 98% CD4, around 89% CD8).

TCRdb processed the 5' RACE reads anew with MiXCR; each CDR3 protein has one entry. The sample carries 500,000 to 650,000 distinct CDR3 sequences, 10% to 15% recorded once. In germline, CDR1 is SGHRS, CDR2 YFSETQ. V trimming: 4 bases; J trimming: 2 bases; junction bases outside the gene matches: 8. The CDR3 is made up of 16 amino acids. The V gene is TRBV5-1, the J gene TRBJ2-5; 10 bases are shared with TRBD2. The specimen was PBMCs, collected on the day of the yellow fever booster vaccination. The sequence came from a man aged 30-40 years who received the YFV17D yellow fever vaccine. Here the CDR3 DNA reads TGCGCCAGCAGCGGACGGACTAGCGGAAAGCAAGAGACCCAGTACTTC. Its translation is CASSGRTSGKQETQYF.